Presented here are 23 T cell receptor beta chains from one specimen sequenced in a study of glioma-infiltrating T cells after dendritic cell vaccination. Here immunoSEQ multiplex PCR was the method, and the copy in TCRdb shows in-frame clones only, minus some. The sample contains 85,000 or so clones, 85% of which appear only once. Time point: after dendritic cell vaccination, including at tumor progression/relapse. The specimen was blood, collected after dendritic cell vaccination. The source is a human donor with glioblastoma.

The J gene is TRBJ1-1, the V gene TRBV9; a possible D gene is TRBD1 (6 bases). The CDR3 covers 14 residues. Deletions cut 0 bases from V and 4 bases from J, with 10 bases between. The germline V gene has CDR1 SGDLS and CDR2 YYNGEE. The DNA of the CDR3 is TGTGCCAGCAGCGTAGCGGGGGGCCCCACTGAAGCTTTCTTT. Protein sequence: CASSVAGGPTEAFF.

V usage is TRBV6-4 and J usage is TRBJ1-4, with TRBD1 as a possible D gene (5 bases). V was trimmed by 3 bases and J by 4 bases, leaving 9 bases between them. Germline CDR1 is MRHNA and CDR2 is SNTAGT. This CDR3 is 14 amino acids long. This CDR3 reads CASSEEGDNEKLFF. CDR3 DNA sequence: TGTGCCAGCAGTGAAGAAGGGGATAATGAAAAACTGTTTTTT.

This sequence joins TRBV27 and TRBJ1-1; possible D gene TRBD1, 5 bases. Germline V gene lookup returns CDR1 MNHEY and CDR2 SMNVEV (reference sequence). The CDR3 runs 15 residues. V was pared by 7 bases and J by 1 base, with 16 bases between. For the CDR3, the DNA is TGTGCCAGCAACTTCCAGGCTAGGGGGAACACTGAAGCTTTCTTT. It translates to CASNFQARGNTEAFF.

This chain uses TRBV27 with TRBJ2-2, with D possibly TRBD2 on 5 matching bases. CDR1 is MNHEY and CDR2 is SMNVEV in the germline V gene (reference sequence). Trimming shortened V by 6 bases and J by 2 bases, and 10 bases separated the two germline ends. This CDR3 has 14 residues. This CDR3 is CASSNRENTGELFF. The CDR3 DNA follows: TGTGCCAGCAGCAACCGGGAAAACACCGGGGAGCTGTTTTTT.

This clone was detected only a few times. This sequence joins TRBV28 and TRBJ1-2; 11 nucleotides match TRBD1. Germline CDR1 reads MDHEN; CDR2 reads SYDVKM. With V trimmed by 6 bases and J by 6 bases, 9 bases remained unmatched. CDR3 length: 15 amino acids. The CDR3 sequence: CASRPVGQGADGYTF. CDR3 DNA: TGTGCCAGCAGGCCCGTCGGACAGGGGGCGGATGGCTACACCTTC.

This chain uses TRBV6-6 with TRBJ2-3; the D gene is possibly TRBD2 (5 bases). Between the trimmed V and J ends, which lost 0 bases and 2 bases, there was a span of 9 bases. The CDR3 length is 15 residues. CDR1 is MNHNY and CDR2 is SVGAGI in the germline V gene (reference sequence). Here the CDR3 reads CASSYSRDYTDTQYF. In DNA, the CDR3 is TGTGCCAGCAGTTACTCGAGGGATTACACAGATACGCAGTATTTT.

This clone was observed once. The chain uses TRBV25-1 and TRBJ2-3; a possible D gene is TRBD1 (6 bases). The CDR3 runs to 17 residues. Per the germline V gene, CDR1 is MGHDK and CDR2 is SYGVNS. V was shortened by 3 bases and J by 2 bases, with 18 bases between the two germline ends. The CDR3 sequence is CASSDRQEWAATDTQYF. The CDR3 coding sequence is TGTGCCAGCAGTGACCGACAGGAGTGGGCTGCCACAGATACGCAGTATTTT.

The chain combines TRBV18 with TRBJ2-7; D gene ambiguous. Germline CDR1 is KGHSH and CDR2 is LQKENI. This CDR3 region has 14 residues. The germline V and J ends were trimmed by 0 bases and 1 base, with 7 bases remaining between them. The CDR3 protein is CASSPPGSSYEQYF. CDR3 nucleotide sequence: TGTGCCAGCTCACCACCGGGCTCATCCTACGAGCAGTACTTC.

The chain couples TRBV7-6 to TRBJ2-5; 7 bases line up with TRBD1. This CDR3 spans 14 amino acids. Germline-derived CDR1 and CDR2 are SGHVS and FNYEAQ. V shed 5 bases and J 5 bases; nucleotides not matched to a gene: 8. The CDR3 here is CASSRDRVGETQYF. The CDR3, as DNA: TGTGCCAGCAGCCGCGACAGGGTTGGGGAGACCCAGTACTTC.

This chain joins TRBV7-9 and TRBJ1-3, with 7 bases matching TRBD1. Losses at the gene ends were 3 bases for V and 0 bases for J; bases not matched to a gene: 2. The CDR3 consists of 15 residues. Germline CDR1 SEHNR, CDR2 FQNEAQ (reference sequence). The CDR3 nucleotides read TGTGCCAGCAGCTTGGGACAGAGCTCTGGAAACACCATATATTTT. It is translated as CASSLGQSSGNTIYF.

The V call is TRBV11-2, the J call TRBJ2-7; the match to TRBD2 covers 10 bases. The length of the CDR3 is 14 residues. Germline CDR1 and CDR2: SGHAT and FQNNGV. With 9 bases clipped from V and 3 bases from J, the junction kept 8 bases outside the gene matches. The CDR3 bases are TGTGCCAGTGAGCGGGAGGGCCGGGTCTACGAGCAGTACTTC. Its translation: CASEREGRVYEQYF.

The V and J genes are TRBV28 and TRBJ1-5, with D perhaps TRBD1 (5 bases). The CDR3 contains 15 residues. Germline-derived CDR1 and CDR2 are MDHEN and SYDVKM. The V and J ends lost 6 bases and 0 bases respectively, with 12 bases between them. CDR3 loop: CASRRPQGSNQPQHF. CDR3 sequence (DNA): TGTGCCAGCAGACGACCCCAGGGTAGCAATCAGCCCCAGCATTTT.

This clone was seen a handful of times. The chain combines TRBV7-3 with TRBJ1-2; D not resolved. Trimming shortened V by 2 bases and J by 7 bases, and 17 bases separated the two germline ends. From germline, CDR1 is SGHTA and CDR2 FQGTGA. The CDR3 extends over 15 amino acids. This chain's CDR3 is CASSLFSRRERGYTF. CDR3 sequence (DNA): TGTGCCAGCAGCTTATTTAGCAGGCGGGAGCGTGGCTACACCTTC.

This clone was seen a single time. CDR3 amino acids: CASRGLAGRDTQYF. The CDR3 bases are TGTGCCAGCAGGGGACTAGCGGGGAGAGATACGCAGTATTTT. This sequence joins TRBV2 and TRBJ2-3; TRBD2 agrees at 13 bases. V dropped 6 bases and J dropped 5; count of bases not matched to a gene: 2. CDR1 and CDR2 from the germline V gene are SNHLY and FYNNEI. The CDR3 sequence is 14 residues long.

The gene calls are TRBV6-1 and TRBJ2-7; D is uncertain. The CDR3 extends over 11 amino acids. Germline V gives CDR1 MNHNS, CDR2 SASEGT. The germline V and J ends were trimmed by 3 bases and 4 bases, with 4 bases remaining between them. The CDR3 reads CASSDRYEQYF. Here the CDR3 DNA reads TGTGCCAGCAGTGACAGGTACGAGCAGTACTTC.

The chain combines TRBV7-9 with TRBJ1-5, with TRBD1 matching 9 bases. Germline V gives CDR1 SEHNR, CDR2 FQNEAQ (reference sequence). This CDR3 has 15 residues. V dropped 4 bases and J dropped 6; count of bases not matched to a gene: 7. DNA for the CDR3: TGTGCCAGCAGCTCGGGACAGGGAGGCCCTCAGCCCCAGCATTTT. The encoded protein is CASSSGQGGPQPQHF.

The sample holds one count of this clone. The CDR3 bases are TGTGCCAGCAGTTTCAACAGGGGGATTACCTACGAGCAGTACTTC. It encodes CASSFNRGITYEQYF. The chain carries TRBV28 and TRBJ2-7, with TRBD1 matching over 8 bases. This CDR3 has 15 residues. V dropped 3 bases and J dropped 2; count of bases not matched to a gene: 6. Germline CDR1 reads MDHEN; CDR2 reads SYDVKM.

This clone was counted once. The rearrangement joins TRBV5-1 to TRBJ1-5; unclear D gene. The CDR3 sequence is 15 residues long. Trimming stripped 0 bases from V and 1 base from J, with 8 bases between. Germline lookup yields CDR1 SGHRS and CDR2 YFSETQ. CDR3 in DNA: TGCGCCAGCAGCTTGGATTCCGGGAGCAATCAGCCCCAGCATTTT. It specifies CASSLDSGSNQPQHF.

The chain combines TRBV4-2 with TRBJ1-1; D may be TRBD1 (6 bases). The germline gives CDR1 LGHNA, CDR2 YNFKEQ. V was pared by 3 bases and J by 1 base, with 12 bases between. CDR3 length equals 15 residues. This CDR3 reads CASSHPDRENTEAFF. The CDR3 nucleotides read TGTGCCAGCAGCCATCCGGACAGAGAGAACACTGAAGCTTTCTTT.

This chain uses TRBV2 with TRBJ2-5, with TRBD2 identical over 8 bases. The germline V gene encodes CDR1 SNHLY and CDR2 FYNNEI. V gave up 4 bases and J gave up 4 bases; unmatched junction bases: 5. The length of the CDR3 is 14 residues. The CDR3 is CASSASGGRETQYF. CDR3 DNA: TGTGCCAGCAGTGCGAGCGGGGGTCGAGAGACCCAGTACTTC.

This chain joins TRBV5-6 and TRBJ2-7; 14 nucleotides match TRBD2. Trimming at V came to 3 bases and at J to 3 bases, leaving 14 bases not matched to a gene. Germline CDR1 SGHDT, CDR2 YYEEEE. The length of the CDR3 is 19 residues. CDR3 sequence reads: CASSSSGTSGGRISYEQYF. DNA of the CDR3: TGTGCCAGCAGCTCTAGCGGGACTAGCGGGGGAAGAATCAGCTACGAGCAGTACTTC.

The rearrangement uses TRBV5-6 and TRBJ2-6; D is possibly TRBD1 (6 bases). Per the germline V gene, CDR1 is SGHDT and CDR2 is YYEEEE. Trimming removed 2 bases from V and 4 bases from J, with 10 bases in between. The CDR3 is 15 amino acids. The CDR3 coding sequence is TGTGCCAGCAGCTTTACAGGGTCCGGGGCCAACGTCCTGACTTTC. It encodes CASSFTGSGANVLTF.

The chain has TRBV27 and TRBJ1-1; maybe TRBD1 (6 bases). V was trimmed by 6 bases and J by 3 bases, leaving 14 bases between them. Germline assignment: CDR1 MNHEY and CDR2 SMNVEV (reference sequence). CDR3 length: 14 amino acids. Here the CDR3 reads CASSWRGGDTEAFF. The CDR3 nucleotides are TGTGCCAGCAGCTGGAGGGGGGGGGACACTGAAGCTTTCTTT.